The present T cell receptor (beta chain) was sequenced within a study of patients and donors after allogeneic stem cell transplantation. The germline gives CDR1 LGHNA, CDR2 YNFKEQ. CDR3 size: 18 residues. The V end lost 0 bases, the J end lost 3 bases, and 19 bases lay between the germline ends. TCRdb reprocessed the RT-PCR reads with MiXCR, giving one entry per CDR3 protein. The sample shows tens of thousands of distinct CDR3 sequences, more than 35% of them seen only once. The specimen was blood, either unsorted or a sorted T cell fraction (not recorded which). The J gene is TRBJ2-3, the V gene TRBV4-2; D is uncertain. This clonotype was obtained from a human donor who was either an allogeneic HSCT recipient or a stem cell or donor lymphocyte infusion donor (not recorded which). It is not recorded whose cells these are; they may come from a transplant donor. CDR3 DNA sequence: TGTGCCAGCAGCCAAGATCCCCGGACGGAGTTCGGGACAGATACGCAGTATTTT. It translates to CASSQDPRTEFGTDTQYF.